One sample yielded the 11 T cell receptor beta chains listed below, sequenced in a study of molecular identifiers for immune sequencing clone quantification. One entry per CDR3 protein, called by TCRdb with MiXCR from the PCR reads. This sample has 100,000 or so distinct CDR3 sequences, with about a third found just once. The sample was naive CD8+ T cells from blood, with Jurkat cell RNA spiked in. Subset meaning: FACS-sorted CD8+CD4-CCR7+CD45RA+ naive T cells. The receptor set was obtained from a human donor in good health. Some libraries in this study had Jurkat cell RNA spiked in.

With respect to this clonotype: A read error may produce the germline difference seen at one junction end. The gene calls are TRBV24-1 and TRBJ2-3; D is perhaps TRBD2 (5 bases). The CDR3 contains 16 residues. CDR1 and CDR2 from the germline V gene are KGHDR and SFDVKD. CDR3 bases: TGTGCCACCAGTGCCCACGAATACCCTAGCACAGCTACGCAGTATTTT. Protein: CATSAHEYPSTATQYF.

The rearrangement links TRBV19 to TRBJ2-7; a possible D gene is TRBD2 (7 bases). This CDR3 region has 16 residues. Germline V gene lookup returns CDR1 LNHDA and CDR2 SQIVND (reference sequence). V was trimmed by 7 bases and J by 0 bases, leaving 19 bases between them. CDR3 sequence (DNA): TGTGCCAGTACGGCCCGGGGAGGGGGAAGCTCCTACGAGCAGTACTTC. Residues: CASTARGGGSSYEQYF.

The chain combines TRBV20-1 with TRBJ1-5, with unresolved D. The CDR3 runs to 14 residues. The V and J ends lost 3 bases and 0 bases respectively, with 9 bases between them. Per the germline V gene, CDR1 is DFQATT and CDR2 is SNEGSKA (reference sequence). The CDR3 loop reads CSASEGYSNQPQHF. In DNA, the CDR3 is TGCAGTGCTAGCGAAGGTTATAGCAATCAGCCCCAGCATTTT.

A word on this clonotype: This may arise from a read error, as a much more abundant clone is one base away. This CDR3 reads CASSSQSSGANALTF. The CDR3, as DNA: TGTGCCAGCAGCAGTCAGAGCTCTGGGGCCAACGCCCTGACTTTC. This chain links TRBV9 with TRBJ2-6, with D perhaps TRBD1 (5 bases). CDR1 is SGDLS and CDR2 is YYNGEE in the germline V gene. The CDR3 sequence is 15 residues long.

The chain links TRBV4-3 to TRBJ1-3; D is undetermined. V dropped 3 bases and J dropped 0 bases, with 12 bases sitting between them. Germline CDR1 LGHNA, CDR2 YSLEER. This CDR3 region has 16 residues. CDR3: CASSQFPGSSGNTIYF. Written as DNA, the CDR3 is TGCGCCAGCAGCCAGTTCCCCGGGAGCTCTGGAAACACCATATATTTT.

This clonotype was counted only a few times. This chain links TRBV4-3 with TRBJ2-3; 12 bases match TRBD2. V shed 0 bases, J shed 6 bases, and the junction held 4 bases outside the gene matches. Germline V gene data show CDR1 as LGHNA and CDR2 as YSLEER. The CDR3 has 16 residues. CDR3 protein: CASSQEGLAGGDTQYF. The CDR3 bases are TGCGCCAGCAGCCAAGAGGGGCTAGCGGGAGGGGATACGCAGTATTTT.

The chain combines TRBV7-9 with TRBJ2-5; 7 bases align to TRBD1. Germline V gene lookup returns CDR1 SEHNR and CDR2 FQNEAQ (reference sequence). Trimming at V came to 6 bases and at J to 2 bases, leaving 9 bases not matched to a gene. CDR3 length: 15 amino acids. The CDR3 loop reads CASRNSLRGQETQYF. Written as DNA, the CDR3 is TGTGCCAGCAGAAATAGCCTCAGGGGGCAAGAGACCCAGTACTTC.

For this clonotype: Relative to the germline gene, one junction end is altered; a read error may explain this. The CDR3 bases are TGTGCCAGCAGCCAAGATGGGGCGAATGAGCAGTCCTTC. Translation gives CASSQDGANEQSF. This sequence joins TRBV4-2 and TRBJ2-1; D perhaps matches TRBD1 (5 bases). There are 13 residues in the CDR3. CDR1 LGHNA and CDR2 YNFKEQ come from the germline V gene.

Only a few counts were recorded for this clonotype. This chain connects TRBV12-3 or TRBV12-4 to TRBJ2-3; 8 nucleotides agree with TRBD1. The CDR3 loop spans 15 amino acids. V lost 7 bases and J lost 4; bases outside the gene matches: 10. The CDR3 sequence: CASTPRQGAPDTQYF. CDR3 DNA sequence: TGTGCCAGCACCCCCAGGCAGGGGGCTCCAGATACGCAGTATTTT.

This rearrangement joins TRBV20-1 to TRBJ2-3; possible D gene TRBD2, 5 bases. V was shortened by 3 bases and J by 11 bases, with 9 bases between the two germline ends. The V gene's germline CDR1 is DFQATT and CDR2 SNEGSKA (reference sequence). This CDR3 has 10 residues. The DNA of the CDR3 is TGCAGTGCTAGGGTAGCGCAGCAGTATTTT. Residues: CSARVAQQYF.

This sequence joins TRBV2 and TRBJ2-5; D might be TRBD1 (5 bases). Germline CDR1 and CDR2: SNHLY and FYNNEI. Trimming cost V 6 bases and J 2 bases, with 16 bases left between them. This CDR3 region has 15 residues. In DNA form, the CDR3 reads TGTGCCAGCAGAGGCGTACGACAGCCACAAGAGACCCAGTACTTC. Translated, it gives CASRGVRQPQETQYF.